These 22 T cell receptor beta chains came from one sample sequenced in a study of T cells expressing NK-cell markers. Each CDR3 protein gets one entry in TCRdb, which reprocessed the 5' RACE reads and gives no DNA. In all, the sample yields around 380,000 distinct CDR3 sequences. Sample: blood T cells: a sorted CD56 or NKG2C T cell subset, CD4+ or CD8+ T cells, or bulk PBMC T cells (not recorded which). The receptors were gathered from a woman aged 45 to 65 in good health.

Here the CDR3 reads CASSDPVTFSGGNEQFF. This rearrangement joins TRBV6-1 to TRBJ2-1; without DNA, the TCRdb call of TRBD2 cannot be checked. The CDR3 totals 17 residues. Germline V lookup: CDR1 MNHNS, CDR2 SASEGT.

This chain uses TRBV29-1 with TRBJ2-1; there is no DNA to check the TCRdb D call of TRBD1. The CDR3 runs 12 residues. The germline CDR1 and CDR2 sequences are SQVTM and ANQGSEA. The CDR3 reads CSVVRGHNEQFF.

The gene calls are TRBV15 and TRBJ2-5; the TCRdb D gene call, TRBD2, has no DNA to confirm it. The CDR3 has 16 residues. Per the germline V gene, CDR1 is LNHNV and CDR2 is YYDKDF (reference sequence). CDR3 amino acids: CATSRDIAIPQETQYF. Looking up the rest from reference TRBV15 and TRBJ2-5 gives the full variable domain: DAMVIQNPRYQVTQFGKPVTLSCSQTLNHNVMYWYQQKSSQAPKLLFHYYDKDFNNEADTPDNFQSRRPNTSFCFLDIRSPGLGDTAMYLCATSRDIAIPQETQYFGPGTRLLVL.

The chain joins TRBV4-1 to TRBJ2-1; absent DNA, TCRdb's TRBD2 call cannot be checked. This CDR3 comprises 17 residues. Germline V gene lookup returns CDR1 MGHRA and CDR2 YSYEKL. The CDR3 reads CASSHGDFRSSYNEQFF.

The rearrangement links TRBV15 to TRBJ2-5; TCRdb reports TRBD2, a call that lacks DNA to check it against. Germline lookup yields CDR1 LNHNV and CDR2 YYDKDF (reference sequence). The CDR3 sequence is 15 residues long. The CDR3 region is CATTPGTSGQETQYF.

The chain recombines TRBV12-3 or TRBV12-4 with TRBJ2-3. This CDR3 spans 14 amino acids. The CDR3 here is CASNWGLAADTQYF.

This chain uses TRBV10-3 with TRBJ2-1; TCRdb's assignment of TRBD1 cannot be checked, as there is no DNA. CDR3 size: 12 residues. Germline loops: CDR1 ENHRY, CDR2 SYGVKD. CDR3 loop: CATSDTYNEQFF.

This sequence joins TRBV5-1 and TRBJ2-1; TCRdb outputs TRBD2, but without DNA this stays unchecked. The CDR3 extends over 16 amino acids. From germline, CDR1 is SGHRS and CDR2 YFSETQ. The CDR3 here is CASSLAASGRYNEQFF.

CDR3 amino acids: CASSSGRAGTGELFF. The V and J genes are TRBV27 and TRBJ2-2; as DNA is missing, the TRBD2 call by TCRdb cannot be tested. The germline V gene has CDR1 MNHEY and CDR2 SMNVEV (reference sequence). CDR3 length: 15 residues.

The chain joins TRBV7-3 to TRBJ2-3; the TRBD2 assignment by TCRdb is unverifiable without DNA. The CDR3 is made up of 16 amino acids. Germline V gene sequence: CDR1 SGHTA, CDR2 FQGTGA. CDR3: CASSPGTSARVDTQYF.

The rearrangement joins TRBV29-1 to TRBJ1-1; the TRBD1 assignment by TCRdb is unverifiable without DNA. Germline CDR1 SQVTM, CDR2 ANQGSEA. This CDR3 has 15 amino acids. Here the CDR3 reads CSGDSGQGAGTEAFF. Variable domain in full (rest from reference TRBV29-1 and TRBJ1-1): SAVISQKPSRDICQRGTSLTIQCQVDSQVTMMFWYRQQPGQSLTLIATANQGSEATYESGFVIDKFPISRPNLTFSTLTVSNMSPEDSSIYLCSGDSGQGAGTEAFFGQGTRLTVV.

V gene TRBV6-5 combines with J gene TRBJ2-1; the TRBD2 assignment by TCRdb is unverifiable without DNA. In germline, CDR1 is MNHEY, CDR2 SVGAGI. There are 14 residues in the CDR3. CDR3: CASSYGAGYNEQFF.

The V gene is TRBV5-1, the J gene TRBJ1-2; TCRdb calls TRBD1, which cannot be checked without DNA. The CDR3 consists of 15 residues. Germline assignment: CDR1 SGHRS and CDR2 YFSETQ. CDR3 residues: CASSPPTSGGFGYTF. Supplemented by reference TRBV5-1 and TRBJ1-2, the full variable domain reads KAGVTQTPRYLIKTRGQQVTLSCSPISGHRSVSWYQQTPGQGLQFLFEYFSETQRNKGNFPGRFSGRQFSNSRSEMNVSTLELGDSALYLCASSPPTSGGFGYTFGSGTRLTVV.

V is TRBV6-5 and J is TRBJ2-1; the TRBD1 assignment by TCRdb is unverifiable without DNA. From germline, CDR1 is MNHEY and CDR2 SVGAGI. This CDR3 spans 15 amino acids. The CDR3 is CASSYLPGAANEQFF.

This rearrangement joins TRBV5-1 to TRBJ2-5; the TRBD1 assignment by TCRdb is unverifiable without DNA. From germline, CDR1 is SGHRS and CDR2 YFSETQ. The CDR3 has 15 residues. The CDR3 spells CASSLVMGTGETQYF.

The gene calls are TRBV12-3 or TRBV12-4 and TRBJ1-1; TCRdb designates TRBD1, a call that cannot be tested without DNA. The CDR3 runs 14 residues. The CDR3 loop is CASTLGTTNTEAFF.

V is TRBV5-1 and J is TRBJ2-1; TCRdb names TRBD2, which stays unverified in the absence of DNA. CDR1 and CDR2 (germline): SGHRS, YFSETQ. The CDR3 covers 15 residues. CDR3 sequence: CASSLENGSRDEQFF. Full variable domain (missing parts from reference TRBV5-1 and TRBJ2-1): KAGVTQTPRYLIKTRGQQVTLSCSPISGHRSVSWYQQTPGQGLQFLFEYFSETQRNKGNFPGRFSGRQFSNSRSEMNVSTLELGDSALYLCASSLENGSRDEQFFGPGTRLTVL.

This sequence joins TRBV20-1 and TRBJ1-3. The CDR3 spans 15 residues. Germline assignment: CDR1 DFQATT and CDR2 SNEGSKA (reference sequence). The CDR3 region is CSARLSMGAGNTIYF.

The chain combines TRBV6-5 with TRBJ1-5; with no DNA, the TCRdb D assignment of TRBD1 cannot be verified. This CDR3 is built from 16 residues. Germline V lookup: CDR1 MNHEY, CDR2 SVGAGI. The CDR3 reads CASSYAPGGGNQPQHF.

This chain uses TRBV12-3 or TRBV12-4 with TRBJ1-5. The CDR3 loop spans 15 amino acids. Here the CDR3 reads CASSLLPNSNQPQHF.

The chain is built from TRBV15 and TRBJ2-3. This CDR3 has 18 residues. Germline CDR1 reads LNHNV; CDR2 reads YYDKDF (reference sequence). CDR3 sequence: CATSRDLRSGASTDTQYF.

The V gene is TRBV5-6, the J gene TRBJ2-1; the TCRdb call, TRBD1, lacks DNA for checking. Germline V gene data show CDR1 as SGHDT and CDR2 as YYEEEE. The CDR3 is 14 amino acids. The CDR3 here is CASSLDTGMNEQFF.